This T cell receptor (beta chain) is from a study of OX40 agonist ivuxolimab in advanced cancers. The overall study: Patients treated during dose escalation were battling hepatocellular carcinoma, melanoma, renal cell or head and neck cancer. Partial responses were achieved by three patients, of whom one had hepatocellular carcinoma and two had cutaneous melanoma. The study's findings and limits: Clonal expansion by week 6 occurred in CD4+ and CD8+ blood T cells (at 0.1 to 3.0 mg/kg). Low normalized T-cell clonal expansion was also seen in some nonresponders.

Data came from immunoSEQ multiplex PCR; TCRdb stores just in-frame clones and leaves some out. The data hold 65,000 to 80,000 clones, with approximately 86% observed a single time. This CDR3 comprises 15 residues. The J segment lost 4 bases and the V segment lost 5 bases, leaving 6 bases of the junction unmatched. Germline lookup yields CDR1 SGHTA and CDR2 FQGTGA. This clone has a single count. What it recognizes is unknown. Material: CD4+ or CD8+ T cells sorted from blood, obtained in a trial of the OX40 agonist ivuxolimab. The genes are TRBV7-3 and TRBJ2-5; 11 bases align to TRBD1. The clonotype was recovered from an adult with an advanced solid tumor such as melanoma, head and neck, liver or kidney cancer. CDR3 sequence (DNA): TGTGCCAGCAGCCGGACAGGGGGCGTGGGAGAGACCCAGTACTTC. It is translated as CASSRTGGVGETQYF.